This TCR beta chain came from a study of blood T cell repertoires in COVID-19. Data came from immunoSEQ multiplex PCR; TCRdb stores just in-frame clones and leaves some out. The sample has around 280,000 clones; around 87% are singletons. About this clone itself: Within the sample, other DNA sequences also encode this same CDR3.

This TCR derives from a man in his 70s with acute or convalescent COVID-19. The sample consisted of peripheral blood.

Written as DNA, the CDR3 is TGTGCCAGCAGCCCTGGCAGGGGATCCTACGAGCAGTACTTC. Encoded protein: CASSPGRGSYEQYF. The chain recombines TRBV5-5 with TRBJ2-7, with D possibly matching TRBD1 (6 bases). V shed 4 bases and J shed 1 base, with 12 bases lying between them. Germline CDR1 is SGHKS and CDR2 is YYEKEE (reference sequence). The CDR3 covers 14 residues.